The rows below give T cell receptor beta chains drawn from one sample of a study of blood T cell repertoires in COVID-19. Profiled with immunoSEQ multiplex PCR; TCRdb holds only in-frame clones, not every one. The repertoire holds about 50,000 clones, with around 86% as singletons. Sample: peripheral blood. All receptors come from a man aged 35 to 55 with active COVID-19. Both conserved end residues are part of each CDR3. D genes are given only for firm matches. Only part of the rows carry a size: once, few, many, or a class if the clone is expanded.

>TRBV10-2|TRBJ1-3|.|few
TGCGCCAGCAGTGGATGGACAGCGAACTCTGGAAACACCATATATTTT
CASSGWTANSGNTIYF
>TRBV11-2|TRBJ2-1|.|.
TGTGCCAGCAGCTTAGGAGGCGGGTTATACAATGAGCAGTTCTTC
CASSLGGGLYNEQFF
>TRBV9|TRBJ2-6|TRBD2|few
TGTGCCAGCAGCGTAGTCCCGGTAGCGGGTGGGTCCGGGGCCAACGTCCTGACTTTC
CASSVVPVAGGSGANVLTF
>TRBV28|TRBJ2-1|TRBD1|.
TGTGCCAGCAGTTCCGGGACAGGGGCGGGTGGTGAGCAGTTCTTC
CASSSGTGAGGEQFF
>TRBV28|TRBJ1-4|TRBD1|.
TGTGCCAGCAGTCCCGGTTGGGGACAGGTTTTCGCAACTAATGAAAAACTGTTTTTT
CASSPGWGQVFATNEKLFF
>TRBV30|TRBJ1-1|TRBD1|once
TGTGCCTCCCACAGGGGGCCGAACACTGAAGCTTTCTTT
CASHRGPNTEAFF
>TRBV7-3|TRBJ2-7|TRBD2|.
TGTGCCAGCAGCACTAGCGGTTCCTACGAGCAGTACTTC
CASSTSGSYEQYF
>TRBV5-5|TRBJ1-2|.|.
TGTGCCAGCACGGGGATTGGATATGGCTATGGCTACACCTTC
CASTGIGYGYGYTF
>TRBV28|TRBJ1-1|TRBD1|.
TGTGCCAGCAGTCCCTCCCACGGACAGGGGGCTAAAAAAGACACTGAAGCTTTCTTT
CASSPSHGQGAKKDTEAFF
>TRBV19|TRBJ1-1|TRBD1|once
TGTGCCAGTAGTGTGACAGGGGCGGAAGCTTTCTTT
CASSVTGAEAFF
>TRBV15|TRBJ1-4|TRBD1|few
TGTGCCACCAGCAGAGACCCGATCCTGACAGGGGTGAAGACTAATGAAAAACTGTTTTTT
CATSRDPILTGVKTNEKLFF
>TRBV18|TRBJ2-3|TRBD2|.
TGTGCCAGCTCACCAGTACCGACTAGCGGGTCGACAGATACGCAGTATTTT
CASSPVPTSGSTDTQYF
>TRBV24-1|TRBJ1-2|TRBD1|.
TGTGCCACCAGTGCACAGGGGGGTAATGGCTACACCTTC
CATSAQGGNGYTF
>TRBV7-8|TRBJ1-3|.|.
TGTGCCAGCAGCTTGACGGGACAAACCTCTGGAAACACCATATATTTT
CASSLTGQTSGNTIYF
>TRBV2|TRBJ2-7|TRBD1|few
TGTGCCAGCAGTTGGACAGGTCCCTACGAGCAGTACTTC
CASSWTGPYEQYF
>TRBV6-5|TRBJ2-1|TRBD1|.
TGTGCCAGCAGTTACTCCCCGGGACAGTTTCACAATGAGCAGTTCTTC
CASSYSPGQFHNEQFF
>TRBV20-1|TRBJ2-5|TRBD2|.
TGCAGTGCTAGTAGTCCAGCGGGAAACCAAGAGACCCAGTACTTC
CSASSPAGNQETQYF
>TRBV30|TRBJ2-1|.|.
TGTGCCTGGAGCGGGAGAACCTACAATGAGCAGTTCTTC
CAWSGRTYNEQFF
>TRBV30|TRBJ1-2|.|once
TGTGCCTTGAGAGATTGGGAGGGACTTACTAACTATGGCTACACCTTC
CALRDWEGLTNYGYTF
>TRBV13|TRBJ1-2|.|.
TGTGCCAGCAGCTTATTGCCTCACGGGAGCGCGGGGTCTGGCTACACCTTC
CASSLLPHGSAGSGYTF
>TRBV10-1|TRBJ2-7|TRBD2|.
TGCGCCAGCAGCTACCGGACTAGCGGGAGTTACGAGCAGTACTTC
CASSYRTSGSYEQYF
>TRBV9|TRBJ1-5|TRBD1|.
TGTGCCAGCAGCGCCCGGACAGGGACCGGGCCCCAGCATTTT
CASSARTGTGPQHF
>TRBV14|TRBJ1-3|.|.
TGTGCCAGCAGCCAAGATGCCGCATCAGGCTCTGGAAACACCATATATTTT
CASSQDAASGSGNTIYF
>TRBV28|TRBJ1-1|TRBD1|.
TGTGCCAGCAGCCTCTCTTCAGGGGGGACTGAAGCTTTCTTT
CASSLSSGGTEAFF
>TRBV18|TRBJ1-2|.|.
TGTGCCAGCTCGTCCGAGGTGGGACTCAACTATGGCTACACCTTC
CASSSEVGLNYGYTF
>TRBV2|TRBJ2-7|.|few
TGTGCCAGCAGTGAAGGGGGGCTCCCCTACGAGCAGTACTTC
CASSEGGLPYEQYF
>TRBV2|TRBJ2-2|.|.
TGTGCCAGCAGTGAGGAACAGGGTGGTTACACCGGGGAGCTGTTTTTT
CASSEEQGGYTGELFF
>TRBV27|TRBJ2-1|TRBD2|.
TGTGCCAGCAGACCAGCGGGAGGGCCCAATGAGCAGTTCTTC
CASRPAGGPNEQFF
>TRBV7-3|TRBJ2-2|TRBD2|.
TGTGCCAGCACATCAGGCAGCGGGAGTTTTCACACCGGGGAGCTGTTTTTT
CASTSGSGSFHTGELFF
>TRBV11-3|TRBJ2-1|TRBD1|few
TGTGCCAGCAGCCGACGACAGGGAAACTCCTACAATGAGCAGTTCTTC
CASSRRQGNSYNEQFF
>TRBV7-3|TRBJ2-1|TRBD1|.
TGTGCCAGCAGCTTGGGACAGGGGGCGTCCAATGAGCAGTTCTTC
CASSLGQGASNEQFF
>TRBV6-4|TRBJ2-1|.|once
TGTGCCAGCAGTGACTCGGACAACAATGAGCAGTTCTTC
CASSDSDNNEQFF
>TRBV2|TRBJ2-7|.|.
TGTGCCAGCAGTGCGTCGAGCTACGAGCAGTACTTC
CASSASSYEQYF
>TRBV18|TRBJ2-7|.|.
TGTGCCAGCTCACGGACAAACAGGGGGGGCGAGCAGTACTTC
CASSRTNRGGEQYF
>TRBV19|TRBJ1-1|.|.
TGTGCCAGTAGTCCCCTCGGGAAGGCCGGAGGCACTGAAGCTTTCTTT
CASSPLGKAGGTEAFF
>TRBV28|TRBJ1-2|.|.
TGTGCCAGCAGTTTGGGGCCCCGAGGCTACACCTTC
CASSLGPRGYTF
>TRBV9|TRBJ1-1|.|once
TGTGCCAGCAGCGGGGGTGACAGCACTGAAGCTTTCTTT
CASSGGDSTEAFF
>TRBV30|TRBJ1-5|TRBD1|.
TGTGCCTGGACGTCAGAGGCAGGGGGGTTGCAGCCCCAGCATTTT
CAWTSEAGGLQPQHF
>TRBV11-2|TRBJ2-1|.|.
TGTGCCAGCAGCTTAGTTCTAGCGACCTCTAATCGGTTCTTC
CASSLVLATSNRFF
>TRBV27|TRBJ2-1|TRBD2|.
TGTGCCAGCAGTATAGCGGGAGCCCTTTACAATGAGCAGTTCTTC
CASSIAGALYNEQFF
>TRBV19|TRBJ1-6|TRBD1|few
TGTGCCAGTAGTATGACAGGGGGCGACGGTTCACCCCTCCACTTT
CASSMTGGDGSPLHF
>TRBV24-1|TRBJ2-2|TRBD1|.
TGTGCCACCAGTGACCATTGGGACAGGGACACCGGGGAGCTGTTTTTT
CATSDHWDRDTGELFF
>TRBV19|TRBJ2-1|.|.
TGTGCCAGTACTGGCAGGAATTACAATGAGCAGTTCTTC
CASTGRNYNEQFF